Below are 14 T cell receptor beta chains sequenced from a single sample in a study of T cell repertoires in cytomegalovirus infection. TCRdb independently ran MiXCR on the reads; one entry per CDR3 protein. Among more than 75,000 distinct CDR3 sequences listed, 3% to 4.5% were seen once. Material for sequencing was PBMCs. Source of these receptors: a human donor in good health (CMV status not recorded). Some clones in this sample may be carry-over from other donors' samples.

This clonotype was picked up many times. This chain connects TRBV6-2 or TRBV6-3 to TRBJ1-1, with 11 bases lining up with TRBD1. The CDR3 is 12 residues long. V lost 6 bases, J lost 9 bases, and 3 bases stayed unmatched. The germline V gene encodes CDR1 MNHEY and CDR2 SVGEGT. CDR3 sequence reads: CASRDRGRQAFF. CDR3 in DNA: TGTGCCAGCAGGGACAGGGGGCGGCAAGCTTTCTTT.

This clonotype was recorded at least ten times. The chain has TRBV27 and TRBJ2-7; D remains ambiguous. CDR1 and CDR2 (germline): MNHEY, SMNVEV (reference sequence). V was trimmed by 3 bases and J by 2 bases, leaving 17 bases between them. The CDR3 covers 16 residues. CDR3 nucleotide sequence: TGTGCCAGCAGTTTTACCTCCGAGACGATGCCCTACGAGCAGTACTTC. This translates into CASSFTSETMPYEQYF.

In this sample, this clonotype turned up many times. The V call is TRBV28, the J call TRBJ1-5, with a weak D call TRBD1 (5 bases). The V end lost 6 bases, the J end lost 6 bases, and 12 bases lay between the germline ends. CDR1 and CDR2 (germline): MDHEN, SYDVKM. The CDR3 length is 13 residues. In DNA, the CDR3 is TGTGCCAGCAGGAACCCAGGGTTTCAGCCCCAGCATTTT. Residues: CASRNPGFQPQHF. Full variable domain (missing parts from reference TRBV28 and TRBJ1-5): DVKVTQSSRYLVKRTGEKVFLECVQDMDHENMFWYRQDPGLGLRLIYFSYDVKMKEKGDIPEGYSVSREKKERFSLILESASTNQTSMYLCASRNPGFQPQHFGDGTRLSIL.

In its sample, this clonotype was seen many times. The chain uses TRBV7-2 and TRBJ1-6; D is undetermined. The CDR3 is 19 residues long. Between the trimmed V and J ends, which lost 1 base and 0 bases, there was a span of 16 bases. Germline V gives CDR1 SGHTA, CDR2 FQGNSA. The CDR3: CASSLETPSLGSYNSPLHF. CDR3 nucleotides: TGTGCCAGCAGCTTAGAAACCCCCTCCTTGGGCTCCTATAATTCACCCCTCCACTTT.

There are many counts of this clonotype. CDR3 coding DNA: TGCGCCAGCAGCCAGGGAGGAATTGGCTGGGACACTGAAGCTTTCTTT. Amino acid sequence: CASSQGGIGWDTEAFF. This chain connects TRBV4-3 to TRBJ1-1; unclear D gene. Germline lookup yields CDR1 LGHNA and CDR2 YSLEER. V was pared by 3 bases and J by 3 bases, with 17 bases between. The CDR3 totals 16 residues.

This clonotype was counted many times. The chain uses TRBV6-4 and TRBJ2-7; TRBD2 matches 7 bases. The ends lost 10 bases at V and 2 bases at J; junction bases unmatched: 8. CDR3 length: 13 residues. Germline CDR1 reads MRHNA; CDR2 reads SNTAGT. The CDR3 DNA follows: TGTGCCACCGCGGGCGGGGGACCCTACGAGCAGTACTTC. This sequence encodes CATAGGGPYEQYF.

This clonotype was seen at least ten times. The CDR3 loop reads CASSITGPSTDTQYF. Written as DNA, the CDR3 is TGTGCCAGCAGCATAACCGGTCCTAGCACAGATACGCAGTATTTT. The V call is TRBV12-3 or TRBV12-4, the J call TRBJ2-3; no definite D call. Trimming shortened V by 6 bases and J by 0 bases, and 13 bases separated the two germline ends. The CDR3 totals 15 residues.

There are many counts of this clonotype. The chain recombines TRBV19 with TRBJ2-2, with D tentatively TRBD2 (5 bases). The CDR3 length is 24 residues. Germline assignment: CDR1 LNHDA and CDR2 SQIVND (reference sequence). V lost 3 bases, J lost 2 bases, and 37 bases lay in between. CDR3 in amino acids: CASSIPPHQPRRQTDYPNTGELFF. DNA for the CDR3: TGTGCCAGTAGTATTCCTCCGCACCAACCCCGCCGGCAAACAGACTACCCCAACACCGGGGAGCTGTTTTTT.

This clonotype was recorded at least ten times. The V and J genes are TRBV28 and TRBJ1-1; D perhaps matches TRBD1 (5 bases). The CDR3 runs 13 residues. Germline CDR1 reads MDHEN; CDR2 reads SYDVKM. Trimming shortened V by 5 bases and J by 5 bases, and 12 bases separated the two germline ends. Written as DNA, the CDR3 is TGTGCCAGCAGTGCCGCCAGGGATACTGAAGCTTTCTTT. Translating it yields CASSAARDTEAFF.

This clonotype has ten or more counts. The rearrangement joins TRBV19 to TRBJ2-7, with D perhaps matching TRBD1 (6 bases). The V end was cut by 4 bases, the J end by 2 bases, with 15 bases between. This CDR3 is 15 amino acids long. Germline CDR1 and CDR2: LNHDA and SQIVND (reference sequence). Here the CDR3 DNA reads TGTGCCAGTAGTAACTTCCGGGACACGACCTACGAGCAGTACTTC. Residues: CASSNFRDTTYEQYF.

This clonotype was observed at least ten times. This rearrangement joins TRBV6-2 or TRBV6-3 to TRBJ1-5, with D possibly being TRBD1 (5 bases). V gave up 2 bases and J gave up 0 bases, with 11 bases separating them. In germline, CDR1 is MNHEY, CDR2 SVGEGT. The CDR3 contains 16 residues. The CDR3 loop is CASSYETAYSNQPQHF. The CDR3 DNA reads as TGTGCCAGCAGTTACGAGACAGCCTATAGCAATCAGCCCCAGCATTTT.

This clonotype was recorded at least ten times. The genes are TRBV19 and TRBJ2-3; the match to TRBD2 covers 9 bases. V lost 8 bases and J lost 1; bases outside the gene matches: 4. The germline V gene has CDR1 LNHDA and CDR2 SQIVND (reference sequence). The CDR3 runs 14 residues. As DNA, the CDR3 is TGTGCCAGTCACGAGCGGGGGGGCACAGATACGCAGTATTTT. Protein sequence: CASHERGGTDTQYF.

This clonotype appeared many times. The chain couples TRBV7-9 to TRBJ2-4, with TRBD2 identical over 8 bases. Losses at the gene ends were 2 bases for V and 9 bases for J; bases not matched to a gene: 6. The CDR3 loop spans 14 amino acids. CDR1 SEHNR and CDR2 FQNEAQ come from the germline V gene (reference sequence). CDR3 region: CASSLISREGIQYF. The CDR3 bases are TGTGCCAGCAGCTTAATTTCCCGGGAGGGCATTCAGTACTTC.

This clonotype was picked up many times. The chain uses TRBV7-2 and TRBJ1-1, with D tentatively TRBD1 (5 bases). CDR1 is SGHTA and CDR2 is FQGNSA in the germline V gene. Trimming shortened V by 5 bases and J by 2 bases, and 15 bases separated the two germline ends. This CDR3 spans 15 amino acids. CDR3 amino acids: CASSQTSRANTEAFF. Here the CDR3 DNA reads TGTGCCAGCAGCCAAACCTCCAGGGCTAACACTGAAGCTTTCTTT. Full variable domain (outside the CDR3, taken from reference TRBV7-2 and TRBJ1-1): GAGVSQSPSNKVTEKGKDVELRCDPISGHTALYWYRQSLGQGLEFLIYFQGNSAPDKSGLPSDRFSAERTGGSVSTLTIQRTQQEDSAVYLCASSQTSRANTEAFFGQGTRLTVV.